What follows is one T cell receptor beta chain and its context. The antigen remains undetermined. The table came from immunoSEQ multiplex PCR; TCRdb's copy has only in-frame clones and leaves some out. The sample lists around 35,000 clones; 78% were seen once. This entry comes from a study of OX40 agonist ivuxolimab in advanced cancers. Enrollment shut out patients with autoimmune disease history or systemic immunosuppression. General study results and limits: Clonal expansion was seen in CD4+ and CD8+ blood T cells by week 6 at 0.1 to 3.0 mg/kg.

This clonotype was sampled from an adult with an advanced solid tumor such as melanoma, head and neck, liver or kidney cancer. The sample was CD4+ or CD8+ T cells sorted from blood, taken in a trial of the OX40 agonist ivuxolimab.

For the CDR3, the DNA is TGTGCCAGCAGCTTAATACCAGGACAGACAGATACGCAGTATTTT. Translation gives CASSLIPGQTDTQYF. The chain is built from TRBV7-3 and TRBJ2-3; tentatively, D is TRBD1 (6 bases). The CDR3 extends over 15 amino acids. Trimming took off 1 base at V and 3 bases at J, with 11 bases between the two ends. CDR1 and CDR2 (germline): SGHTA, FQGTGA. The full variable domain, with the rest looked up from reference TRBV7-3 and TRBJ2-3, is GAGVSQTPSNKVTEKGKYVELRCDPISGHTALYWYRQSLGQGPEFLIYFQGTGAADDSGLPNDRFFAVRPEGSVSTLKIQRTERGDSAVYLCASSLIPGQTDTQYFGPGTRLTVL.